A selection of T cell receptor beta chains follows, all from one sample in a study of cytomegalovirus exposure and HLA in healthy donors. Sequenced by immunoSEQ multiplex PCR; TCRdb stores in-frame clones only, minus some. This table holds under 130,000 clones, approximately 79% found once. The specimen sequenced was PBMCs. The origin of the receptors is a man aged 30-40 years in good health and CMV-seropositive. CDR3s include the opening cysteine and the closing phenylalanine or tryptophan. Each record gives: D gene, J gene, CDR3 length, clone size, V gene, CDR3 protein, CDR3 DNA. A D gene is named only where the DNA matches it firmly. Part of the rows lack a size; the others show once, few, many or a class for expanded clones.

>-|TRBJ1-1|13|-|TRBV18
CASSPQGNTEAFF
TGTGCCAGCTCACCTCAGGGGAACACTGAAGCTTTCTTT
>TRBD2|TRBJ2-1|15|-|TRBV30
CAWTWVAGAYNEQFF
TGTGCCTGGACGTGGGTAGCGGGGGCTTACAATGAGCAGTTCTTC
>-|TRBJ2-2|16|-|TRBV5-1
CASSDLGASNTGELFF
TGCGCCAGCAGCGACTTAGGGGCCTCGAACACCGGGGAGCTGTTTTTT
>-|TRBJ2-1|15|-|TRBV2
CASSGGLGTYNEQFF
TGTGCCAGCAGCGGGGGGCTGGGGACTTACAATGAGCAGTTCTTC
>TRBD1|TRBJ1-2|16|-|TRBV28
CASSLPLGQGNYGYTF
TGTGCCAGCAGTTTACCCCTGGGACAGGGGAACTATGGCTACACCTTC
>-|TRBJ2-3|11|-|TRBV20-1
CSARTTDTQYF
TGCAGTGCTAGGACTACAGATACGCAGTATTTT
>TRBD2|TRBJ2-3|17|-|TRBV4-2
CASSLSAPSGGTDTQYF
TGTGCCAGCAGCCTATCGGCCCCTAGCGGGGGCACAGATACGCAGTATTTT
>-|TRBJ2-2|16|-|TRBV6-1
CASSERDHLNTGELFF
TGTGCCAGCAGTGAGCGGGACCACCTCAACACCGGGGAGCTGTTTTTT
>-|TRBJ1-2|18|-|TRBV18
CAGSLSKGNLGRDYGYTF
TGTGCCGGCTCACTATCTAAAGGGAACCTGGGCAGGGACTATGGCTACACCTTC
>-|TRBJ1-1|14|-|TRBV14
CASSQDRYFTEAFF
TGTGCCAGCAGCCAAGATCGGTACTTCACTGAAGCTTTCTTT
>TRBD1|TRBJ1-5|15|-|TRBV4-1
CASSQEFDRVGPQHF
TGCGCCAGCAGCCAAGAGTTCGACAGGGTCGGGCCCCAGCATTTT
>-|TRBJ2-1|15|-|TRBV6-1
CASSGPRGTYNEQFF
TGTGCCAGCAGTGGGCCCCGGGGAACCTACAATGAGCAGTTCTTC
>TRBD1|TRBJ2-5|16|-|TRBV7-2
CASSRRYRGGEETQYF
TGTGCCAGCAGCAGAAGGTACAGGGGTGGAGAAGAGACCCAGTACTTC
>TRBD1|TRBJ2-5|14|-|TRBV2
CASSAGTAQETQYF
TGTGCCAGCAGTGCTGGGACAGCTCAAGAGACCCAGTACTTC
>-|TRBJ1-1|13|-|TRBV29-1
CSVEITVNTEAFF
TGCAGCGTTGAAATAACAGTTAACACTGAAGCTTTCTTT
>TRBD1|TRBJ1-5|15|once|TRBV2
CASSVDRTSNQPQHF
TGTGCCAGCAGTGTGGACAGGACCAGCAATCAGCCCCAGCATTTT
>TRBD1|TRBJ1-5|16|-|TRBV2
CASSGSQGEGNQPQHF
TGTGCCAGCAGCGGTTCTCAGGGGGAAGGCAATCAGCCCCAGCATTTT
>-|TRBJ2-3|12|few|TRBV2
CTGRGESDTQYF
TGTACAGGGAGGGGGGAATCCGATACGCAGTATTTT
>TRBD2|TRBJ2-1|19|-|TRBV5-1
CASSLDPSGTTSSYNEQFF
TGCGCCAGCAGCTTGGATCCTAGCGGGACCACTAGCTCCTACAATGAGCAGTTCTTC
>TRBD1|TRBJ1-2|12|-|TRBV6-6
CASSGTAYGYTF
TGTGCCAGCAGTGGGACAGCATATGGCTACACCTTC
>-|TRBJ2-5|11|-|TRBV28
CASSGQETQYF
TGTGCCAGCAGTGGGCAGGAGACCCAGTACTTC
>-|TRBJ2-7|13|once|TRBV7-2
CASSSDGAYEQYF
TGTGCCAGCAGCTCGGACGGGGCCTACGAGCAGTACTTC
>TRBD2|TRBJ2-7|15|-|TRBV7-2
CASSPRAGGLYEQYF
TGTGCCAGCAGCCCAAGGGCGGGGGGGCTCTACGAGCAGTACTTC
>-|TRBJ1-4|14|-|TRBV6-6
CASSEGLRGEKLFF
TGTGCCAGCAGCGAGGGCCTCCGAGGGGAAAAACTGTTTTTT
>-|TRBJ1-4|14|once|TRBV28
CASSLTGRVEKLFF
TGTGCCAGCAGTTTAACAGGGCGGGTTGAAAAACTGTTTTTT
>TRBD1|TRBJ1-4|14|-|TRBV19
CASASGGWREKLFF
TGTGCCAGTGCCTCAGGGGGCTGGCGTGAAAAACTGTTTTTT
>TRBD1|TRBJ1-6|15|-|TRBV30
CAWRGQGRIQSPLHF
TGTGCCTGGAGAGGACAGGGTAGAATCCAGTCACCCCTCCACTTT
>-|TRBJ2-2|16|-|TRBV5-1
CASSLGQGPPTGELFF
TGCGCCAGCAGCTTGGGGCAGGGCCCCCCCACCGGGGAGCTGTTTTTT
>-|TRBJ1-2|14|-|TRBV5-5
CASSDERANYGYTF
TGTGCCAGCAGCGATGAGAGGGCCAACTATGGCTACACCTTC
>-|TRBJ2-7|12|-|TRBV29-1
CSVEVSSYEQYF
TGCAGCGTTGAGGTCAGCTCCTACGAGCAGTACTTC
>-|TRBJ2-5|13|-|TRBV27
CASRAGHQETQYF
TGTGCCAGCAGGGCAGGCCACCAAGAGACCCAGTACTTC
>-|TRBJ2-7|11|once|TRBV11-2
CASSPSYEQYF
TGTGCCAGCAGCCCGTCCTACGAGCAGTACTTC
>TRBD2|TRBJ2-1|16|-|TRBV7-8
CASSLLGLADRNEQFF
TGTGCCAGCAGCTTATTGGGACTAGCAGACAGAAATGAGCAGTTCTTC
>TRBD1|TRBJ2-5|17|-|TRBV7-9
CASSFGRGRLVRETQYF
TGTGCCAGCAGCTTCGGAAGGGGGCGCTTAGTAAGAGAGACCCAGTACTTC
>TRBD1|TRBJ2-2|17|-|TRBV4-3
CASSQDPPGRGPGELFF
TGCGCCAGCAGCCAAGATCCCCCGGGCAGGGGGCCCGGGGAGCTGTTTTTT
>-|TRBJ2-1|14|-|TRBV5-1
CASRVAEYYNEQFF
TGCGCCAGCAGGGTAGCGGAATATTACAATGAGCAGTTCTTC
>TRBD2|TRBJ2-5|16|-|TRBV5-5
CASSDAIAGPQETQYF
TGTGCCAGCAGCGATGCCATAGCGGGGCCCCAAGAGACCCAGTACTTC
>-|TRBJ1-1|13|once|TRBV18
CASSTLEDTEAFF
TGTGCCAGCTCAACGCTGGAGGACACTGAAGCTTTCTTT
>TRBD2|TRBJ2-1|16|-|TRBV6-4
CASSVLAGALSHEQFF
TGTGCCAGCAGTGTCTTAGCGGGGGCGTTGAGTCATGAGCAGTTCTTC
>-|TRBJ1-1|15|-|TRBV7-2
CASSPRAGSGTEAFF
TGTGCCAGCAGCCCTAGGGCGGGGAGTGGCACTGAAGCTTTCTTT
>-|TRBJ1-1|17|-|TRBV4-1
CASSQALERKMNTEAFF
TGCGCCAGCAGCCAAGCATTGGAGCGGAAAATGAACACTGAAGCTTTCTTT
>TRBD1|TRBJ1-2|14|-|TRBV18
CASSPLTGDFGYAF
TGTGCCAGCTCACCCCTGACAGGGGATTTTGGCTACGCCTTC
>TRBD1|TRBJ2-7|14|once|TRBV7-9
CASSRTGTKNEQYF
TGTGCCAGCAGCCGGACAGGCACAAAGAACGAGCAGTACTTC
>TRBD1|TRBJ1-2|12|-|TRBV5-1
CASSLGTGHSVF
TGCGCCAGCAGCTTGGGGACAGGGCATTCCGTCTTC
>-|TRBJ1-2|13|-|TRBV5-6
CASSAAGGYGYTF
TGTGCCAGCAGCGCCGCGGGGGGATACGGCTACACCTTC
>-|TRBJ2-3|11|once|TRBV20-1
CSAHTGDTQYF
TGCAGTGCTCATACGGGGGATACGCAGTATTTT
>TRBD1|TRBJ2-3|18|-|TRBV14
CASSHGRGQKMSTDTQYF
TGTGCCAGCAGCCATGGCAGGGGGCAAAAAATGAGCACAGATACGCAGTATTTT
>-|TRBJ2-6|16|-|TRBV5-4
CASSTNGASGANVLTF
TGTGCCAGCAGCACGAATGGGGCATCAGGGGCCAACGTCCTGACTTTC
>TRBD1|TRBJ1-3|18|-|TRBV18
CASSVPGQGPNSGNTIYF
TGTGCCAGCTCAGTCCCGGGACAGGGGCCCAACTCTGGAAACACCATATATTTT
>TRBD1|TRBJ2-2|14|few|TRBV7-9
CASSQTGLAGELFF
TGTGCCAGCAGCCAGACAGGGCTGGCCGGGGAGCTGTTTTTT
>-|TRBJ2-5|14|-|TRBV7-6
CASSLAGKEETQYF
TGTGCCAGCAGCTTAGCCGGGAAGGAAGAGACCCAGTACTTC
>TRBD1|TRBJ2-1|14|-|TRBV6-1
CASSGTDRGNEQFF
TGTGCCAGCAGTGGTACAGACAGGGGGAATGAGCAGTTCTTC